The rows below give T cell receptor beta chains drawn from one sample of a study of beta chain features in type 1 diabetes. Assay used: immunoSEQ multiplex PCR; TCRdb lists only in-frame clones, some missing. Here the sample spans some 410,000 clones, roughly 11% being singletons. The sample taken for sequencing was naive CD4+ T cells from blood. These receptors all stem from a woman aged 18 to 35 in good health. The CDR3 runs from the conserved cysteine through the conserved F or W. Each record gives: V gene, D gene, clone size, J gene, CDR3 DNA, CDR3 protein. The D gene is left open where the match is weak. Rows give clone size only sometimes, using once, few, many, or a class for an expanded clone.

>TRBV15|.|few|TRBJ2-5
TGTGCCACCAGCAGACGAGAACCGCGACTAGAGGAGACCCAGTACTTC
CATSRREPRLEETQYF
>TRBV18|.|few|TRBJ1-1
TGTGCCAGCTCACGGGCGGGCACTGAAGCTTTCTTT
CASSRAGTEAFF
>TRBV30|.|few|TRBJ1-2
TGTGCCTGGAGTGGGGGGTATGGCTACACCTTC
CAWSGGYGYTF
>TRBV6-6|TRBD2|.|TRBJ2-1
TGTGCCAGCAGTTGGGGGACTAGCCACAATGAGCAGTTCTTC
CASSWGTSHNEQFF
>TRBV7-2|TRBD1|few|TRBJ2-5
TGTGCCAGCAGCCGCAGGGGGCCCCAAGAGACCCAGTACTTC
CASSRRGPQETQYF
>TRBV5-1|TRBD2|.|TRBJ2-7
TGCGCCAGCAGCCTGACTCCTAGCGGGAGGAGCTACGAGCAGTACTTC
CASSLTPSGRSYEQYF
>TRBV9|TRBD1|.|TRBJ2-3
TGTGCCAGCAGCGCTGGACAGGCGATTCGCACAGATACGCAGTATTTT
CASSAGQAIRTDTQYF
>TRBV7-3|.|few|TRBJ2-6
TGTGCCAGCACCAGTTATGGGGGTGCCAACGTCCTGACTTTC
CASTSYGGANVLTF
>TRBV21-1|.|many|TRBJ2-1
TGTGCCAGCAGCAAAGGGCCAGGGCCCTACAATGAGCAGTTCTTC
CASSKGPGPYNEQFF
>TRBV6-6|TRBD2|few|TRBJ2-1
TGTGCCAGCAGGACTAGCGGGATAGCTGAGCAGTTCTTC
CASRTSGIAEQFF
>TRBV2|.|.|TRBJ2-3
TGTGCCAGCAGTCGGACAGTCACAGATACGCAGTATTTT
CASSRTVTDTQYF
>TRBV11-2|.|.|TRBJ2-4
TGTGCCAGCAGGGGACTAGCCAAAAACATTCAGTACTTC
CASRGLAKNIQYF
>TRBV29-1|TRBD1|few|TRBJ1-5
TGCAGCGTTAAGGATGACAGGGGCAATCAGCCCCAGCATTTT
CSVKDDRGNQPQHF
>TRBV2|TRBD1|.|TRBJ1-4
TGTGCCAGCAGGATCCGGGACAGGGTGATTGAAAAACTGTTTTTT
CASRIRDRVIEKLFF
>TRBV9|.|once|TRBJ1-2
TGTGCCAGCAGCGTAGAGAGCCACCAGATGGGTGGCTACACCTTC
CASSVESHQMGGYTF
>TRBV19|TRBD1|few|TRBJ1-2
TGTGCCAGTACAGGGACAGACGCTTTTAACTATGGCTACACCTTC
CASTGTDAFNYGYTF
>TRBV6-5|.|.|TRBJ2-2
TGTGCCAGCAGTTGGGCATTTCGCACCGGGGAGCTGTTTTTT
CASSWAFRTGELFF
>TRBV30|TRBD2|.|TRBJ2-2
TGTGGGATGGGGACTAGCCGGGGGCCGAACACCGGGGAGCTGTTTTTT
CGMGTSRGPNTGELFF
>TRBV9|.|.|TRBJ2-1
TGTGCCAGCAGCGTAGATGGGGCGCGTATAAATGAGCAGTTCTTC
CASSVDGARINEQFF
>TRBV5-1|TRBD2|.|TRBJ2-6
TGCGCCAGCAGCCCAGTACTAGCGGGAGGCGGGGCCAACGTCCTGACTTTC
CASSPVLAGGGANVLTF
>TRBV15|TRBD2|.|TRBJ2-1
TGTGCCACCAGCGGAAGACTAGCGACATACAATGAGCAGTTCTTC
CATSGRLATYNEQFF
>TRBV7-9|.|few|TRBJ1-1
TGTGCCAGCAGCCCCTCGGGCCGACAGCAGGAAGCTTTCTTT
CASSPSGRQQEAFF
>TRBV28|.|.|TRBJ1-2
TGTGCCAGCAGTTTAGGTCGCTATGGCTACACCTTC
CASSLGRYGYTF
>TRBV27|.|.|TRBJ1-5
TGTGCCAGCAGTTTGAGTAGCAATCAGCCCCAGCATTTT
CASSLSSNQPQHF
>TRBV5-5|.|.|TRBJ2-3
TGTGCCAGCAGCTTGAACAGTCCAGATACGCAGTATTTT
CASSLNSPDTQYF